These T cell receptor beta chains were read from a single sample in a study of T cells in Graves' hyperthyroidism and ophthalmopathy. In TCRdb, the multiplex PCR reads were re-called with MiXCR into one record per CDR3 protein. The sample holds about 600,000 distinct CDR3 sequences, 11% to 15% seen once. The specimen was blood. The receptors shown here come from a woman aged 18-29 years with Graves' ophthalmopathy. The CDR3 runs from the conserved cysteine through the conserved F or W. The order of the fields is D gene, J gene, V gene, clone size, CDR3 protein, CDR3 DNA. D genes are given only for firm matches. Where a row states a size, it is once, few, many or the class of an expanded clone; other rows omit it.

d_call: TRBD2; j_call: TRBJ2-1; v_call: TRBV20-1; clone_size: many; cdr3_aa: CSAASGRGSSYNEQFF; cdr3_nt: TGCAGTGCCGCTAGCGGGAGGGGCAGCTCCTACAATGAGCAGTTCTTC
d_call: TRBD2; j_call: TRBJ2-3; v_call: TRBV20-1; clone_size: many; cdr3_aa: CSASITSGPPSTDTQYF; cdr3_nt: TGCAGTGCTAGTATAACTAGCGGGCCACCTAGCACAGATACGCAGTATTTT
d_call: .; j_call: TRBJ2-3; v_call: TRBV11-2; clone_size: many; cdr3_aa: CASSLVNGWSTDTQYF; cdr3_nt: TGTGCCAGCAGCTTAGTGAACGGGTGGAGCACAGATACGCAGTATTTT
d_call: TRBD1; j_call: TRBJ2-6; v_call: TRBV29-1; clone_size: many; cdr3_aa: CSALDRDRPLSGANVLTF; cdr3_nt: TGCAGCGCTCTAGACCGGGACAGGCCCCTCTCTGGGGCCAACGTCCTGACTTTC
d_call: .; j_call: TRBJ2-3; v_call: TRBV29-1; clone_size: many; cdr3_aa: CSVHPGPAPDTQYF; cdr3_nt: TGCAGCGTCCACCCTGGTCCAGCTCCAGATACGCAGTATTTT
d_call: TRBD1; j_call: TRBJ2-1; v_call: TRBV12-3/TRBV12-4; clone_size: .; cdr3_aa: CAGTVQGARNEQFF; cdr3_nt: TGTGCCGGCACCGTACAGGGGGCGCGCAATGAGCAGTTCTTC
d_call: .; j_call: TRBJ2-7; v_call: TRBV13; clone_size: many; cdr3_aa: CASSLGSVSYEQYF; cdr3_nt: TGTGCCAGCAGCTTAGGTTCCGTTTCCTACGAGCAGTACTTC
d_call: .; j_call: TRBJ1-3; v_call: TRBV2; clone_size: many; cdr3_aa: CASSEMGRAGNTIYF; cdr3_nt: TGTGCCAGCAGTGAAATGGGCAGGGCTGGAAACACCATATATTTT
d_call: .; j_call: TRBJ2-5; v_call: TRBV5-1; clone_size: many; cdr3_aa: CASNADREWETQYF; cdr3_nt: TGCGCCAGCAACGCCGACCGGGAATGGGAGACCCAGTACTTC
d_call: TRBD1; j_call: TRBJ2-2; v_call: TRBV7-2; clone_size: many; cdr3_aa: CASSWRGQGSGELFF; cdr3_nt: TGTGCCAGCAGCTGGAGGGGACAGGGATCCGGGGAGCTGTTTTTT
d_call: .; j_call: TRBJ1-2; v_call: TRBV6-5; clone_size: many; cdr3_aa: CASSYQWAGENGYTF; cdr3_nt: TGTGCCAGCAGTTATCAGTGGGCAGGGGAAAATGGCTACACCTTC
d_call: .; j_call: TRBJ1-2; v_call: TRBV4-1; clone_size: .; cdr3_aa: CASSPRETVNYGYTF; cdr3_nt: TGCGCCAGCAGCCCAAGAGAGACAGTTAACTATGGCTACACCTTC
d_call: .; j_call: TRBJ1-4; v_call: TRBV4-1; clone_size: .; cdr3_aa: CASSQAQREKLFF; cdr3_nt: TGCGCCAGCAGCCAAGCCCAGCGCGAAAAACTGTTTTTT
d_call: .; j_call: TRBJ2-5; v_call: TRBV7-2; clone_size: .; cdr3_aa: CASSQDVPRGGETQYF; cdr3_nt: TGTGCCAGCAGCCAAGATGTCCCCAGGGGCGGGGAGACCCAGTACTTC
d_call: TRBD2; j_call: TRBJ2-3; v_call: TRBV4-3; clone_size: few; cdr3_aa: CASSQGLADHSTDTQYF; cdr3_nt: TGCGCCAGCAGCCAAGGACTAGCGGACCATAGCACAGATACGCAGTATTTT
d_call: .; j_call: TRBJ1-1; v_call: TRBV12-3/TRBV12-4; clone_size: many; cdr3_aa: CASSRPGEGNTEAFF; cdr3_nt: TGTGCCAGCAGTCGACCCGGGGAGGGGAACACTGAAGCTTTCTTT
d_call: .; j_call: TRBJ1-2; v_call: TRBV3-1; clone_size: few; cdr3_aa: CASSQAGSHGYTF; cdr3_nt: TGTGCCAGCAGCCAAGCGGGTTCCCATGGCTACACCTTC
d_call: .; j_call: TRBJ1-2; v_call: TRBV11-3; clone_size: many; cdr3_aa: CASSLEEGMNYGYTF; cdr3_nt: TGTGCCAGCAGCTTAGAAGAGGGGATGAACTATGGCTACACCTTC
d_call: .; j_call: TRBJ1-1; v_call: TRBV28; clone_size: many; cdr3_aa: CASSFGSTEAFF; cdr3_nt: TGTGCCAGCAGTTTTGGATCCACTGAAGCTTTCTTT
d_call: .; j_call: TRBJ2-7; v_call: TRBV20-1; clone_size: many; cdr3_aa: CSARDRDRGSYEQYF; cdr3_nt: TGCAGTGCTAGAGATCGCGACAGAGGATCCTACGAGCAGTACTTC
d_call: .; j_call: TRBJ1-2; v_call: TRBV27; clone_size: few; cdr3_aa: CASSATLGVYGYTF; cdr3_nt: TGTGCCAGCAGTGCTACCCTGGGGGTCTATGGCTACACCTTC
d_call: .; j_call: TRBJ1-1; v_call: TRBV7-8; clone_size: .; cdr3_aa: CASSLQGRSGAFF; cdr3_nt: TGTGCCAGCAGTTTGCAGGGGAGGAGTGGAGCTTTCTTT
d_call: .; j_call: TRBJ1-1; v_call: TRBV7-9; clone_size: many; cdr3_aa: CASSLVGSFTEAFF; cdr3_nt: TGTGCCAGCAGCTTAGTCGGCAGCTTCACTGAAGCTTTCTTT
d_call: TRBD1; j_call: TRBJ2-2; v_call: TRBV7-3; clone_size: .; cdr3_aa: CASSSQGARNTGELFF; cdr3_nt: TGTGCCAGCAGCTCACAGGGGGCCCGGAACACCGGGGAGCTGTTTTTT
d_call: TRBD1; j_call: TRBJ2-5; v_call: TRBV13; clone_size: few; cdr3_aa: CASSLDSGTGASYF; cdr3_nt: TGTGCCAGCAGCTTAGATTCCGGGACAGGGGCGTCGTACTTC
d_call: TRBD2; j_call: TRBJ2-3; v_call: TRBV10-3; clone_size: few; cdr3_aa: CAISGASGPLGDTQYF; cdr3_nt: TGTGCCATCAGTGGTGCTAGCGGACCCCTAGGAGATACGCAGTATTTT
d_call: TRBD1; j_call: TRBJ1-3; v_call: TRBV20-1; clone_size: .; cdr3_aa: CSAPNRDSGNTIYF; cdr3_nt: TGCAGTGCCCCAAACCGGGACAGTGGAAACACCATATATTTT